The table lists the clone carrying this T cell receptor (beta chain) with a count of one. RNA transcripts yielded amplified TCR beta CDR3 regions. First-round RT-PCR targeting the TCR CDR3 was performed with the HTBI primer set. TCRdb reprocessed the multiplex PCR reads via MiXCR and lists one record per CDR3 protein. The table records more than 350,000 distinct CDR3 sequences, about 15% of them present only once. The sample originates from a study of T cells in Graves' hyperthyroidism and ophthalmopathy. CDR1 and CDR2 from the germline V gene are DFQATT and SNEGSKA (reference sequence). The CDR3 spans 13 residues. Trimming took 1 base from V and 10 from J; bases not matched to a gene: 9. Hyperthyroidism in the patients, aged 18 to 65, was newly diagnosed and under 2 months in duration. Thyroid ultrasound and orbital computed tomography, with clinical symptoms and serum thyroxine and TRAb, informed diagnoses.

V and J are TRBV20-1 and TRBJ1-1; 7 positions agree with TRBD1. The sequence came from a woman aged 25 to 39 with Graves' hyperthyroidism that later progressed to Graves' ophthalmopathy. Sequencing was carried out using blood. CDR3 residues: CSARGGGRGTAFF. The CDR3 DNA reads as TGCAGTGCTAGAGGAGGAGGCAGGGGGACAGCTTTCTTT.